This TCR beta chain derives from a study of T cells in Graves' hyperthyroidism and ophthalmopathy. Amplified TCR beta CDR3 regions came from RNA transcripts. The HTBI primer set was used in a first-round RT-PCR of the TCR CDR3. MiXCR, applied by TCRdb to the multiplex PCR reads, yields one record per CDR3 protein. The top ten clones hold around 3.6% of a sample with approximately 400,000 distinct CDR3 sequences, 15% to 20% of them seen once. The V end was cut by 6 bases, the J end by 7 bases, with 12 bases between. CDR1 is MNHNS and CDR2 is SASEGT in the germline V gene. The CDR3 loop spans 12 amino acids. In this sample, this clonotype turned up many times.

Sequencing was performed on blood. The chain has TRBV6-1 and TRBJ1-1; D is unclear. This receptor was taken from a woman aged 18-30 years with Graves' hyperthyroidism. For the CDR3, the DNA is TGTGCCAGCAGACCTAACAGAGGTGAAGCTTTCTTT. It yields the protein CASRPNRGEAFF.